This T cell receptor beta chain was found in a study of T cells in Graves' hyperthyroidism and ophthalmopathy. Trimming removed 8 bases at V and 6 bases at J, with 23 bases between. Looked up from germline, CDR1 is SQVTM and CDR2 is ANQGSEA. This CDR3 region has 16 residues. Researchers amplified the TCR beta CDR3 regions from RNA transcripts. The HTBI set primed first-round TCR CDR3 RT-PCR. One entry per CDR3 protein, called by TCRdb with MiXCR from the multiplex PCR reads. Of hundreds of thousands of distinct CDR3 sequences detected, 45% appear once; the ten largest clones hold under 8.5%. This sequence was found in an adult man with Graves' disease, either hyperthyroidism or ophthalmopathy (not recorded which). Sequenced: peripheral blood or thyroid tissue (not recorded which). V and J are TRBV29-1 and TRBJ2-6; D may be TRBD1 (8 bases). In nucleotides, the CDR3 is TGCAGCTCACGGCCCGGACAGGGAGGGGAGGCCAACGTCCTGACTTTC. As protein: CSSRPGQGGEANVLTF.